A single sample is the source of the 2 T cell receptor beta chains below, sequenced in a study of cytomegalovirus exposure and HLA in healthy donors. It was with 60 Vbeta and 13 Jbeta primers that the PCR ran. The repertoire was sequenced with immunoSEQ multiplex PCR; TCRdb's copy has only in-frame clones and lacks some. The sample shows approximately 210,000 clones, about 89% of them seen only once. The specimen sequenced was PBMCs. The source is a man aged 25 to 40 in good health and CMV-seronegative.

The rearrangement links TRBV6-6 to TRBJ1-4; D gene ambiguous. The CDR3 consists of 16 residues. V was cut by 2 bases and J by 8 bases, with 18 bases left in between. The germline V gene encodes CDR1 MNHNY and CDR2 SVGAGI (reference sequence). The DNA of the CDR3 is TGTGCCAGCAGTTACCCGGGAACCAAGGCAGGAGAAAAACTGTTTTTT. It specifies CASSYPGTKAGEKLFF.

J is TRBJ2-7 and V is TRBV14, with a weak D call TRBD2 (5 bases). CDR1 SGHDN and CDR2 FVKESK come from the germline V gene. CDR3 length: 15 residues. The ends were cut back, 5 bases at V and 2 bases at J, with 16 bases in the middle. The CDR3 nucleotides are TGTGCCAGCAGCAGGCCGGGGAACGGCGCCTACGAGCAGTACTTC. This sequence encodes CASSRPGNGAYEQYF.